There are many counts of the clone carrying this T cell receptor beta chain. This record comes from a study of T cells in Graves' hyperthyroidism and ophthalmopathy. Across the whole study: Once the initial diagnosis was made, peripheral blood was obtained before any treatment.

The TCR beta CDR3 regions underwent amplification using RNA transcripts as the source. RT-PCR in the first round (using the HTBI primer set) targeted the TCR CDR3. One entry per CDR3 protein, called by TCRdb with MiXCR from the multiplex PCR reads. Of some 800,000 distinct CDR3 sequences detected, around 38% appear once; the ten largest clones hold 7% to 10%. The CDR3 is 15 amino acids. With V trimmed by 3 bases and J by 5 bases, 5 bases remained unmatched. Germline lookup yields CDR1 MGHRA and CDR2 YSYEKL. Patients aged 18 to 65 had newly diagnosed hyperthyroidism of under 2 months' duration. The study excluded patients with uncontrolled infection, other autoimmune disease, pregnancy or lactation.

This TCR came from a man between 18 and 35 years old with Graves' hyperthyroidism. The chain joins TRBV4-1 to TRBJ1-5; TRBD1 matches 9 bases. Sequencing was performed on blood. The CDR3 spells CASSQDRGLDQPQHF. The CDR3 DNA sequence: TGCGCCAGCAGCCAGGACAGGGGTTTGGATCAGCCCCAGCATTTT.